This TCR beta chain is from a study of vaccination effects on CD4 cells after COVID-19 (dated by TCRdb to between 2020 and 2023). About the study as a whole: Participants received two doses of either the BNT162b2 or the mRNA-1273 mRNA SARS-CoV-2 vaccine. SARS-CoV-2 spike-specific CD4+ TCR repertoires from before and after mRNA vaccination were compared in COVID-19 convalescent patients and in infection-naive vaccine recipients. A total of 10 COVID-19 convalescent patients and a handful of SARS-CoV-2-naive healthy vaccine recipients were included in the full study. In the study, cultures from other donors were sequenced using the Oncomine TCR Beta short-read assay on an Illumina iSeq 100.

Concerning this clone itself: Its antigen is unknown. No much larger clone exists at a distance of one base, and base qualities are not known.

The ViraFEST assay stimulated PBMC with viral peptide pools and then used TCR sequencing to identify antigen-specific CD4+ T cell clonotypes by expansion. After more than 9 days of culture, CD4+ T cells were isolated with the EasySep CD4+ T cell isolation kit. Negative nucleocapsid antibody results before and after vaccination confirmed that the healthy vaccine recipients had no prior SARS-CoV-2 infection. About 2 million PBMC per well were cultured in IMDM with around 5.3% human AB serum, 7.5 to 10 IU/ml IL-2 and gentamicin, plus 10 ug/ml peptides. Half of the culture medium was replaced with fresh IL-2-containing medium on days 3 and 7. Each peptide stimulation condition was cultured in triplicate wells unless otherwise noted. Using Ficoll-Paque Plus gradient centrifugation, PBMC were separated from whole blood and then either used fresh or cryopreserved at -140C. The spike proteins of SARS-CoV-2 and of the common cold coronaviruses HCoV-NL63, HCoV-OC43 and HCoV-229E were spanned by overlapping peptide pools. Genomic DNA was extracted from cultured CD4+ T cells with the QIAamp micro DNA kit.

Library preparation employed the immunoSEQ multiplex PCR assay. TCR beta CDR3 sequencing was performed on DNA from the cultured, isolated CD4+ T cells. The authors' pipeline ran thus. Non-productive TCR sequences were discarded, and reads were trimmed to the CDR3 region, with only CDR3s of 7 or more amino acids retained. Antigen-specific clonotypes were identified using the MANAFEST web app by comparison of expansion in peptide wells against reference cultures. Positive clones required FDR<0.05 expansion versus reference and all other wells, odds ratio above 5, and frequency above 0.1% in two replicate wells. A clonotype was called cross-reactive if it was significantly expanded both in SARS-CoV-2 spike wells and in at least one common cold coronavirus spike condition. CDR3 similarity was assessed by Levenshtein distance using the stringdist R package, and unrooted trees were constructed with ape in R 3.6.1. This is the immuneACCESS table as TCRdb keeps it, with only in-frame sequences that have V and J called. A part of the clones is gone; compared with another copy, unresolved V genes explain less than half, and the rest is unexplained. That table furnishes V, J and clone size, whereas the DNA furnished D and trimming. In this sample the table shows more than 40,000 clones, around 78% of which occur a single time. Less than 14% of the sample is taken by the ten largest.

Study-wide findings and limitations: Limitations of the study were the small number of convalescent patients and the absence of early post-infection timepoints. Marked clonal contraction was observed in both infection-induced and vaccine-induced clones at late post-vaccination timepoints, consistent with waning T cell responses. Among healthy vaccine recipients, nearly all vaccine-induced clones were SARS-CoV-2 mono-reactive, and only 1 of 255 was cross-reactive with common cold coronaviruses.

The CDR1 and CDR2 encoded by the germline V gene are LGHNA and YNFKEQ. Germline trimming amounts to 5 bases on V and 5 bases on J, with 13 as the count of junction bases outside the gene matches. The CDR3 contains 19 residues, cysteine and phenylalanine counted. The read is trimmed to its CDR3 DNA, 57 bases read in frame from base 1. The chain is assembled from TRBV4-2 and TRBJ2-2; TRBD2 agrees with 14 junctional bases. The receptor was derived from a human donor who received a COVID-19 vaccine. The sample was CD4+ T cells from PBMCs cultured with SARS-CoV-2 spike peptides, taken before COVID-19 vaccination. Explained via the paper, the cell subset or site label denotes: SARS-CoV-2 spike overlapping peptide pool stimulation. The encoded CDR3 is CASSASGLAGVQGTGELFF. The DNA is TGTGCCAGCAGCGCCTCGGGACTAGCGGGGGTTCAGGGGACCGGGGAGCTGTTTTTT.